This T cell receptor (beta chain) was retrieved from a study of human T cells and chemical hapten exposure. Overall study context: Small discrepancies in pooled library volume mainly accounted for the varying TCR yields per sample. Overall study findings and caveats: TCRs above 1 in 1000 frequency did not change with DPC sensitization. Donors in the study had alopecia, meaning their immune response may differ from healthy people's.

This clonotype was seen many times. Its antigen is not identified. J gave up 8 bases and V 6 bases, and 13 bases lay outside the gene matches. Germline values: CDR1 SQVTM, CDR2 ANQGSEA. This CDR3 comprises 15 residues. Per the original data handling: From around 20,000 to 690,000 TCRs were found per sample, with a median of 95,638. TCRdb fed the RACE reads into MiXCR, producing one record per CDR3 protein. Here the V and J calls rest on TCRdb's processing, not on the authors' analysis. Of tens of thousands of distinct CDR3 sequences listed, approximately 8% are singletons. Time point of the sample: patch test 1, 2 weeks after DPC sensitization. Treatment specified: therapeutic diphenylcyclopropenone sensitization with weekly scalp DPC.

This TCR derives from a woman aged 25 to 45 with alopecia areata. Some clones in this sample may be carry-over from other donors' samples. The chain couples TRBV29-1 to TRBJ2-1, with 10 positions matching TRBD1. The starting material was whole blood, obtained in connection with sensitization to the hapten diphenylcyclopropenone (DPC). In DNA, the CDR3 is TGCAGCGTCCCCATAACGGGGACAGGGGCCGATGAGCAGTTCTTC. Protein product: CSVPITGTGADEQFF.